This T cell receptor beta chain is from a study of CD8+ T cells in alopecia areata. At the level of the study: In an open-label trial, patients got 5 to 10 mg tofacitinib twice daily. Findings of the study overall: Persistence during tofacitinib was seen for many expanded lesional clones in scalp and blood. Scalp clonality and expanded CD8+ clones among the top 100 fell significantly with tofacitinib.

Treatment indicated: oral pan-JAK inhibitor, 5-10 mg twice daily. Researchers picked out CD4+ and CD8+ T cells from PBMCs by sorting. Points on this clone: What it binds is unknown.

RNA was isolated and reverse transcribed to cDNA, the sequencing template. Data came from immunoSEQ multiplex PCR; TCRdb stores just in-frame clones and leaves some out. The data show around 190,000 clones, about 60% seen once. Sequenced here: CD4+ T cells sorted from blood, sampled at week 4, from a patient treated with tofacitinib. This TCR was recovered from a human donor with alopecia areata.

The CDR3 region has the DNA TGTGCCATCAGTGGGGACAGGGCGGGCAATCAGCCCCAGCATTTT. Amino acids: CAISGDRAGNQPQHF. This chain uses TRBV10-3 with TRBJ1-5; 9 bases map to TRBD1. V dropped 4 bases and J dropped 2; count of bases not matched to a gene: 3. Germline V gene data show CDR1 as ENHRY and CDR2 as SYGVKD. The CDR3 covers 15 residues.